The 19 T cell receptor beta chains below come from one sample, sequenced in a study of shared clonotypes between healthy human individuals. Clones were sequenced by immunoSEQ multiplex PCR, and TCRdb holds only the in-frame ones, with some missing. The sample records 2 million to 2.5 million clones, around 93% being singletons. The sequenced sample consisted of naive CD4+ T cells from PBMCs. The subset denotes: CD45RA+ positively selected. Receptors were obtained from a man younger than 35 in good health. Some clones in this sample may be carry-over from other donors' samples.

This clone has only one observation. This chain connects TRBV6-1 to TRBJ2-7, with D possibly TRBD1 on 6 matching bases. Trimming took off 3 bases at V and 3 bases at J, with 18 bases between the two ends. Germline loops: CDR1 MNHNS, CDR2 SASEGT. The CDR3 contains 16 residues. The CDR3 nucleotides are TGTGCCAGCAGTGATCCCCCCTTCGACAGGAGCTACGAGCAGTACTTC. Protein sequence: CASSDPPFDRSYEQYF.

The V gene is TRBV5-4, the J gene TRBJ2-1; 11 nucleotides line up with TRBD1. Unmatched junction bases numbered 4, after V lost 1 base and J lost 7 bases. This CDR3 region has 15 residues. Germline loops: CDR1 SGHNT, CDR2 YYREEE (reference sequence). CDR3 coding DNA: TGTGCCAGCAGCTTGCCGGGGGACAGGGGGAATGAGCAGTTCTTC. Translating gives CASSLPGDRGNEQFF.

This clone showed up just once. The chain employs TRBV6-4 and TRBJ2-3; no definite D call. This CDR3 comprises 13 residues. V lost 4 bases, J lost 2 bases, and 7 bases lay in between. CDR1 and CDR2 (germline): MRHNA, SNTAGT. The CDR3 DNA is TGTGCCAGCAGTGCTTATAACACAGATACGCAGTATTTT. Translated: CASSAYNTDTQYF.

This rearrangement joins TRBV30 to TRBJ1-5; 7 nucleotides line up with TRBD1. V dropped 2 bases and J dropped 6; count of bases not matched to a gene: 7. The CDR3 covers 14 residues. Germline assignment: CDR1 GTSNPN and CDR2 SVGIG (reference sequence). The CDR3 DNA is TGTGCCTGGAGTCCGAGGGGGCTGAGTCAGCCCCAGCATTTT. Encoded protein: CAWSPRGLSQPQHF.

The chain links TRBV19 to TRBJ1-1; 8 bases map to TRBD1. The junction had 5 bases not matched to a gene; V was cut back by 3 bases and J by 5 bases. CDR1 LNHDA and CDR2 SQIVND come from the germline V gene (reference sequence). This CDR3 region has 14 residues. This chain's CDR3 is CASSISGQGTEAFF. In DNA form, the CDR3 reads TGTGCCAGTAGTATTTCCGGACAGGGTACTGAAGCTTTCTTT.

The table lists this clone with a few counts. The V gene is TRBV30, the J gene TRBJ1-1, with 8 positions matching TRBD1. The ends lost 4 bases at V and 1 base at J; junction bases unmatched: 2. Germline values: CDR1 GTSNPN, CDR2 SVGIG (reference sequence). The CDR3 loop spans 13 amino acids. CDR3: CAWTDRGNTEAFF. As DNA, the CDR3 is TGTGCCTGGACCGACAGGGGGAACACTGAAGCTTTCTTT. The entire variable domain, with the rest obtained from reference TRBV30 and TRBJ1-1, is as follows: SQTIHQWPATLVQPVGSPLSLECTVEGTSNPNLYWYRQAAGRGLQLLFYSVGIGQISSEVPQNLSASRPQDRQFILSSKKLLLSDSGFYLCAWTDRGNTEAFFGQGTRLTVV.

This chain connects TRBV7-9 to TRBJ2-1; D gene ambiguous. Trimming left V 4 bases short and J 4 bases short, with 17 bases between. The length of the CDR3 is 16 residues. CDR1 and CDR2 from the germline V gene are SEHNR and FQNEAQ (reference sequence). The CDR3 loop is CASSSKDQLRYNEQFF. The CDR3 DNA reads TGTGCCAGCAGCTCGAAGGACCAGCTCAGGTACAATGAGCAGTTCTTC. The whole variable domain, remainder taken from reference TRBV7-9 and TRBJ2-1, is DTGVSQNPRHKITKRGQNVTFRCDPISEHNRLYWYRQTLGQGPEFLTYFQNEAQLEKSRLLSDRFSAERPKGSFSTLEIQRTEQGDSAMYLCASSSKDQLRYNEQFFGPGTRLTVL.

The J gene is TRBJ2-2, the V gene TRBV7-2; no clear D. V lost 2 bases, J lost 8 bases, and 12 bases lay in between. Germline V gene data show CDR1 as SGHTA and CDR2 as FQGNSA. The CDR3 is 14 residues long. The CDR3 sequence is CASSLYRQLGELFF. The CDR3 nucleotides read TGTGCCAGCAGCTTATACCGCCAACTGGGGGAGCTGTTTTTT. Variable domain in full (rest from reference TRBV7-2 and TRBJ2-2): GAGVSQSPSNKVTEKGKDVELRCDPISGHTALYWYRQSLGQGLEFLIYFQGNSAPDKSGLPSDRFSAERTGGSVSTLTIQRTQQEDSAVYLCASSLYRQLGELFFGEGSRLTVL.

The chain employs TRBV11-1 and TRBJ2-3; 11 nucleotides agree with TRBD2. The V gene end was trimmed by 5 bases and the J gene end by 0 bases; junction bases not matched to a gene: 7. Germline loops: CDR1 SGHAT, CDR2 FQDESV (reference sequence). This CDR3 region has 17 residues. As DNA, the CDR3 is TGTGCCAGCAGCAGCCCGGGACTAGCGGATAGCACAGATACGCAGTATTTT. Its protein product is CASSSPGLADSTDTQYF.

CDR3 nucleotide sequence: TGTGCCACCTGGGGCCTTAGCGGGAATAAAGGAGAGCAGTACTTC. As protein: CATWGLSGNKGEQYF. The chain combines TRBV2 with TRBJ2-7; TRBD2 matches 8 bases. This CDR3 has 15 residues. Germline assignment: CDR1 SNHLY and CDR2 FYNNEI. The junction had 18 bases not matched to a gene; V was cut back by 10 bases and J by 7 bases.

Comments on this clone: This same CDR3 is encoded by further DNA sequences in the sample. The rearrangement joins TRBV28 to TRBJ2-7; D is unclear. CDR1 is MDHEN and CDR2 is SYDVKM in the germline V gene. The V and J ends lost 6 bases and 3 bases respectively, with 6 bases between them. The CDR3 is 11 amino acids. For the CDR3, the DNA is TGTGCCAGCAGCCGAAGCTACGAGCAGTACTTC. This encodes CASSRSYEQYF.

V is TRBV4-1 and J is TRBJ2-7, with a possible D match to TRBD1 (6 bases). V was shortened by 3 bases and J by 6 bases, with 15 bases between the two germline ends. Germline CDR1 reads MGHRA; CDR2 reads YSYEKL. The CDR3 covers 14 residues. The CDR3 protein is CASSHITGFGEQYF. The CDR3 DNA sequence: TGCGCCAGCAGCCATATCACAGGGTTCGGCGAGCAGTACTTC.

V gene TRBV5-4 combines with J gene TRBJ2-7, with TRBD2 matching over 10 bases. The CDR3 loop spans 17 amino acids. Per the germline V gene, CDR1 is SGHNT and CDR2 is YYREEE (reference sequence). With V trimmed by 0 bases and J by 4 bases, 10 bases remained unmatched. CDR3 nucleotide sequence: TGTGCCAGCAGCTTGGGGGCCGCTAGCGGGAGAGGATACGAGCAGTACTTC. The encoded protein is CASSLGAASGRGYEQYF.

CDR3 sequence (DNA): TGTGCCAGCAGCTTGAGGAGGGTTAAACAAACCCTATACGAGCAGTACTTC. Translated, it gives CASSLRRVKQTLYEQYF. The V and J genes are TRBV5-6 and TRBJ2-7; tentative D call: TRBD2 (6 bases). V lost 1 base and J lost 4, with 21 bases in between. Per the germline V gene, CDR1 is SGHDT and CDR2 is YYEEEE. The CDR3 consists of 17 residues.

V usage is TRBV11-2 and J usage is TRBJ1-1; D possibly corresponds to TRBD1 (5 bases). Trimming removed 2 bases at V and 4 bases at J, with 14 bases between. CDR1 and CDR2 (germline): SGHAT, FQNNGV. The CDR3 is 15 residues long. CDR3 loop: CASSLQGVVLTEAFF. CDR3 sequence (DNA): TGTGCCAGCAGCTTACAAGGGGTCGTCCTCACTGAAGCTTTCTTT.

The rearrangement links TRBV27 to TRBJ1-1; TRBD1 aligns across 8 bases. J was trimmed by 1 base and V by 4 bases; bases with no gene match: 5. Germline loops: CDR1 MNHEY, CDR2 SMNVEV (reference sequence). There are 15 residues in the CDR3. The chain's CDR3 is CASSSYGQGNTEAFF. In DNA, the CDR3 is TGTGCCAGCAGTTCGTATGGACAGGGGAACACTGAAGCTTTCTTT.

The V call is TRBV5-4, the J call TRBJ1-3; D possibly corresponds to TRBD1 (6 bases). The CDR3 contains 15 residues. The ends were cut back, 0 bases at V and 2 bases at J, with 9 bases in the middle. Germline-derived CDR1 and CDR2 are SGHNT and YYREEE (reference sequence). Here the CDR3 reads CASSLAGVTGNTIYF. The CDR3, as DNA: TGTGCCAGCAGCTTGGCAGGGGTAACTGGAAACACCATATATTTT. Variable domain in full (rest from reference TRBV5-4 and TRBJ1-3): ETGVTQSPTHLIKTRGQQVTLRCSSQSGHNTVSWYQQALGQGPQFIFQYYREEENGRGNFPPRFSGLQFPNYSSELNVNALELDDSALYLCASSLAGVTGNTIYFGEGSWLTVV.

V and J are TRBV5-5 and TRBJ2-7, with no clear D. CDR1 is SGHKS, CDR2 YYEKEE, per germline (reference sequence). The CDR3 has 13 residues. V was pared by 2 bases and J by 3 bases, with 9 bases between. For the CDR3, the DNA is TGTGCCAGCAGCTTTAAGGGCTTCTACGAGCAGTACTTC. Translating it yields CASSFKGFYEQYF.

This rearrangement joins TRBV7-6 to TRBJ2-3; 8 bases fit TRBD2. CDR1 SGHVS and CDR2 FNYEAQ come from the germline V gene. J gave up 0 bases and V 5 bases, and 4 bases lay outside the gene matches. The CDR3 extends over 15 amino acids. Here the CDR3 reads CASSTRTSSTDTQYF. In DNA form, the CDR3 reads TGTGCCAGCAGCACCCGGACTAGCAGCACAGATACGCAGTATTTT.